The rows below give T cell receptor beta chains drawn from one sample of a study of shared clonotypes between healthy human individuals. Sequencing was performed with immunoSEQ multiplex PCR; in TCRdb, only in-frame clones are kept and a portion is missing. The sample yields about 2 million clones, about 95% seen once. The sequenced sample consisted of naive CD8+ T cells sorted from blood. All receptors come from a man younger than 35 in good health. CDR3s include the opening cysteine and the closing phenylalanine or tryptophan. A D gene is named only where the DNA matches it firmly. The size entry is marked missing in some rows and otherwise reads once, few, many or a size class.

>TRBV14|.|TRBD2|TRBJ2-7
TGTGCCAGCAGCCTCACTAGCGGGAGTAACCACGAGCAGTACTTC
CASSLTSGSNHEQYF
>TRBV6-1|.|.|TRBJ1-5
TGTGCCATAGGGGCAGCTTTTGATCAGCCCCAGCATTTT
CAIGAAFDQPQHF
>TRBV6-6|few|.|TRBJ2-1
TGTGCCAGCAGTCAAGAACGGGCAGGTTTCGGTGAGCAGTTCTTC
CASSQERAGFGEQFF
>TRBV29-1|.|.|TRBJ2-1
TGCAGCGTCCTCGGTGGGGGAGTGCCTGAGCAGTTCTTC
CSVLGGGVPEQFF
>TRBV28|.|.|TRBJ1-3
TGTGCCAGCAGTTTACGGGGGACTGGAAACACCATATATTTT
CASSLRGTGNTIYF
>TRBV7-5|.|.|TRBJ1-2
TGTGCCAGAAGCTTAGCAGGGGGCGACTATGGCTACACCTTC
CARSLAGGDYGYTF
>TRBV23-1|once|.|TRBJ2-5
TGCGCCAGCAGTCAATCGGGGCAGCAGGGCGAGCAAGAGACCCAGTACTTC
CASSQSGQQGEQETQYF
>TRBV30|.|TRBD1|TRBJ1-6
TGTGCCTGGAGTTTGGGGACAGGGGGCTTCTCACCCCTCCACTTT
CAWSLGTGGFSPLHF
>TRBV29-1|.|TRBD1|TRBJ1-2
TGCAGCGTTCAGTTTGGGGACAGAAAAATTGGCTACACCTTC
CSVQFGDRKIGYTF
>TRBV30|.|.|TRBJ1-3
TGTGCCTGGAGTGTGCAGGGGACCCCCTCTGGAAACACCATATATTTT
CAWSVQGTPSGNTIYF
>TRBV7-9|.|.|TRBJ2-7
TGTGCCAGCAGCTTAGGGTCGGGGTACGAGCAGTACTTC
CASSLGSGYEQYF